The present T cell receptor beta chain was sequenced within a study of blood T cell repertoires in COVID-19. At the level of the study: From the United States, Italy and Spain came samples of acute and convalescent COVID-19.

This table comes from immunoSEQ multiplex PCR, and its TCRdb copy is limited to in-frame clones, with some not included. The sample records around 270,000 clones, over 70% being singletons. This CDR3 is built from 15 residues. V was clipped by 1 base and J by 0 bases, with 7 bases between them. Germline V gives CDR1 GTSNPN, CDR2 SVGIG (reference sequence). Sequenced input: PBMCs or T cells enriched from blood (not recorded which). This chain uses TRBV30 with TRBJ1-6; D is unresolved. The clonotype originates from a woman aged 40-49 years who had been exposed to COVID-19. DNA of the CDR3: TGTGCCTGGAGTGACGGGAGCTCCTATAATTCACCCCTCCACTTT. Protein sequence: CAWSDGSSYNSPLHF.